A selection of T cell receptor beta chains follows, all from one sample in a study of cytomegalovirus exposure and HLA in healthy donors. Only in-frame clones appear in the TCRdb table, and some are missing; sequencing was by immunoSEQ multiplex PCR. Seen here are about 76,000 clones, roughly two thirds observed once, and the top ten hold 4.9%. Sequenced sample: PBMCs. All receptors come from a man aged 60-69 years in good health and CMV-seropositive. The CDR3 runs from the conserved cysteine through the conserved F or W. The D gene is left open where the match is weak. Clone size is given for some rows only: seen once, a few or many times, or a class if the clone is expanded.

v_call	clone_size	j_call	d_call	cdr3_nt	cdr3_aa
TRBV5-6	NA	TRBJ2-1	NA	TGTGCCAGCAGCGCGAGGGGGTATGACTACAATGAGCAGTTCTTC	CASSARGYDYNEQFF
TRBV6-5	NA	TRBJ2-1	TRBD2	TGTGCCAGCAGTTACGGGAGGGCCCGTAAGAGTGAGCAGTTCTTC	CASSYGRARKSEQFF
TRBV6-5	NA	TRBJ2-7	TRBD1	TGTGCCAGCACCAGCACGGGACAGCTCTACGAGCAGTACTTC	CASTSTGQLYEQYF
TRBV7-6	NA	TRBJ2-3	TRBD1	TGTGCCAGCAGCGCGGCGCGGACAGGGGCTAGCACAGATACGCAGTATTTT	CASSAARTGASTDTQYF
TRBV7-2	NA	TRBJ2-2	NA	TGTGCCAGCAGCTTTGGCCTGGACACCGGGGAGCTGTTTTTT	CASSFGLDTGELFF
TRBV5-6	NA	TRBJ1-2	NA	TGTGCCAGCAGCGGGGGGGGCGCAAATGGATCGGGGTATGGCTACACCTTC	CASSGGGANGSGYGYTF
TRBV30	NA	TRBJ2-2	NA	TGTGCCTGGGCAGTCACCGGGGAGCTGTTTTTT	CAWAVTGELFF
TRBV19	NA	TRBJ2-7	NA	TGTGCCAGTAGTAACAGCTTCCGGCAGTACTTC	CASSNSFRQYF
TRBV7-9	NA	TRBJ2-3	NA	TGTGCCAGCAGCTCGACATTGACCACAGATACGCAGTATTTT	CASSSTLTTDTQYF
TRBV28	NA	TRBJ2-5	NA	TGTGCCAGCACAGGGGGGGAGACCCAGTACTTC	CASTGGETQYF
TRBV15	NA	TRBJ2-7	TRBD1	TGTGCCACCAGCAGTACAGGGGCATTGATCTACGAGCAGTACTTC	CATSSTGALIYEQYF
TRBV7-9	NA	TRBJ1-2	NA	TGTGCCAGCAGCTTAGGGGCAGGGGCTAACTATGGCTACACCTTC	CASSLGAGANYGYTF
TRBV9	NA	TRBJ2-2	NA	TGTGCCAGCAGCCCATGGGACTTCACCGGGGAGCTGTTTTTT	CASSPWDFTGELFF
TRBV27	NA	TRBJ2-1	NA	TGTGCCAGCAGTAAACCCAGAGGGGAGCAGTTCTTC	CASSKPRGEQFF
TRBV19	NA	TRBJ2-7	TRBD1	TGTGCCAGTAGTCCTTGGAATCCCGGGACAGGGCTCGAGCAGTACTTC	CASSPWNPGTGLEQYF
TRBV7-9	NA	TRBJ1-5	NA	TGTTCCAGCAGCTTGGGGACATTCAATCAGCCCCAGCATTTT	CSSSLGTFNQPQHF
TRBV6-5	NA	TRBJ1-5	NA	TGTGCCAGCAGTAGGGGGGGGCTGGAGCCCCAGCATTTT	CASSRGGLEPQHF
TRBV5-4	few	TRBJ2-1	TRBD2	TGTGCCGCGGGAAGGAGCGGGAGTTACAATGAGCAGTTCTTC	CAAGRSGSYNEQFF
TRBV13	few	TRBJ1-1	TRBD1	TGTGCCAGCAGCTTAAGGACAGGGGGCGGTTGGGCTGAAGCTTTCTTT	CASSLRTGGGWAEAFF
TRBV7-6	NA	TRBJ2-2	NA	TGTGCCAGCAGCTTGGGGGCGGTATCGAACACCGGGGAGCTGTTTTTT	CASSLGAVSNTGELFF
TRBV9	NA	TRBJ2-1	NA	TGTGCCAGCAGCGTTGCCAGGGGAGTCAATGAGCAGTTCTTC	CASSVARGVNEQFF
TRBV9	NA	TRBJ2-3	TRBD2	TGTGCCAGCAGCGTAGAGGAAACTAGCGGGGGCACAGATACGCAGTATTTT	CASSVEETSGGTDTQYF
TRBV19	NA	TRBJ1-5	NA	TGTGCCAGTAGTATGCGACAGGAGTGGCAGCCCCAGCATTTT	CASSMRQEWQPQHF
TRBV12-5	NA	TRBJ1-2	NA	TGTGCTAGTGGTCCCCGGCAGACTAGAAACTATGGCTACACCTTC	CASGPRQTRNYGYTF
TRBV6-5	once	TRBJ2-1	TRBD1	TGTGCCAGCAGGCCCGGGACAGGGAGATACAAAGAGCAGTTCTTC	CASRPGTGRYKEQFF
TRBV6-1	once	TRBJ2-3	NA	TGTGCCAGCAGTGACCTGACAGGCACAGATACGCAGTATTTT	CASSDLTGTDTQYF
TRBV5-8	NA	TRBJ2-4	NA	TGTGCCAGCAAACGCATTTCGGGCAAAAACATTCAGTACTTC	CASKRISGKNIQYF
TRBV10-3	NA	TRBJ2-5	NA	TGTGCCATCAGTCTGACAGCCCAAGAGACCCAGTACTTC	CAISLTAQETQYF
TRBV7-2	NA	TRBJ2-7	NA	TGTGCCAGCAGCTTTAGCTCAGGGGTCGAGCAGTACTTC	CASSFSSGVEQYF
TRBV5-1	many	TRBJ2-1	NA	TGCGCCAGCAGCTTGGTGCCCCCGCCCGGGGATGAGCAGTTCTTC	CASSLVPPPGDEQFF
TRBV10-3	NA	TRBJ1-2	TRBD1	TGTGCCATCAGTGCCCCGACAGGGGGCTATGGCTACACCTTC	CAISAPTGGYGYTF
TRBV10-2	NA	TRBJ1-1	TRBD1	TGCGCCAGCAGTGAGGCGGCAGGGGGCACTGAAGCTTTCTTT	CASSEAAGGTEAFF
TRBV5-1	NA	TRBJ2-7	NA	TGCGCCAGCAGCTTGGACTCTTCTGAGGAGCAGTACTTC	CASSLDSSEEQYF
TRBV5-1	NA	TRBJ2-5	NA	TGCGCCAGCAGCTTGATGCGGGGAAAAAGCAGGGAGACCCAGTACTTC	CASSLMRGKSRETQYF
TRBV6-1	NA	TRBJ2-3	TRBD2	TGTGCCAGCAGTGAAGCTGGACTAGCGGGCGCCACAGATACGCAGTATTTT	CASSEAGLAGATDTQYF
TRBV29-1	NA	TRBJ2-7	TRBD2	TGCAGCGTTGTAACTAGCGCTGCCTACGAGCAGTACTTC	CSVVTSAAYEQYF
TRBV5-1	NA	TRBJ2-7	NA	TGCGCCAGCGCGGGACAGAGCTCCTACGAGCAGTACTTC	CASAGQSSYEQYF
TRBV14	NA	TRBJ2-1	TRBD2	TGTGCCAGCAGCTTTCCCGGGACTAGCGCCATTAGGCATGAGCAGTTCTTC	CASSFPGTSAIRHEQFF
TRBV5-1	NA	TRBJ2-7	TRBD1	TGCGCCAGCAGCCCCGGGGACAGGGGCTACGAGCAGTACTTC	CASSPGDRGYEQYF
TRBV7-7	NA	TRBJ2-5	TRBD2	TGTGCCAGCAGCTTAGCTGGGACTAGCGGCGAGACCCAGTACTTC	CASSLAGTSGETQYF
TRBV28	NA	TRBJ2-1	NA	TGTGCCAGCAATCTCGGGAGTAGGGGCGAGCAGTTCTTC	CASNLGSRGEQFF
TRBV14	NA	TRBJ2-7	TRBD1	TGTGCCAGCAGCCTGACAGGGGGCTACGAGCAGTACTTC	CASSLTGGYEQYF
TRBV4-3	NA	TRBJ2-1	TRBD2	TGCGCCAGCAGCCAAGAGGGTCCCGGGACTAGCGGGGGGGCCCTTGAGCAGTTCTTC	CASSQEGPGTSGGALEQFF
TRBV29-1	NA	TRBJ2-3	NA	TGCAGCGTTTCCGGGGGGCCCACAGATACGCAGTATTTT	CSVSGGPTDTQYF
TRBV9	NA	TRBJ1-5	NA	TGTGCCAGCAGCCCTAGGGGGGCGGCGGGGGATCAGCCCCAGCATTTT	CASSPRGAAGDQPQHF
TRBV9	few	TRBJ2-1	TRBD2	TGTGCCAGCAGCGGGACTAGCGGGAGCTCCCATTACAATGAGCAGTTCTTC	CASSGTSGSSHYNEQFF
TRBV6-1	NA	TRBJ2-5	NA	TGTGCCAGCAGTGAAGAGTGGCGGGGCGACCAAGAGACCCAGTACTTC	CASSEEWRGDQETQYF